This T cell receptor (beta chain) derives from a study of T-cell memory formation after mild COVID-19. The table lists this clonotype with a count of one. Its antigen is not known. 5'RACE, which relied on constant-segment primers, yielded TCR alpha and TCR beta cDNA libraries carrying sample barcodes and UMIs. In TCRdb, the 5' RACE reads were re-called with MiXCR into one record per CDR3 protein. The sample consists of over 150,000 distinct CDR3 sequences, around 21% of them appearing once. Notes on the study in general: The main location of contracting CD4+ clones was CM and EM, and that of contracting CD8+ clones was EMRA. Detection of some responders pre-infection suggested pre-existing cross-reactive memory T cells participated. CD4/CD8 balance characterized clones contracting day 15 to 85, and CD4+ skew characterized later expanders.

The CDR3 is 15 amino acids. Germline CDR1 reads SEHNR; CDR2 reads FQNEAQ (reference sequence). Between the trimmed V and J ends, which lost 3 bases and 0 bases, there was a span of 9 bases. This sequence originates from an adult woman who had mild COVID-19 (a few samples of this study predate the infection). Cell type and time point are not known. The chain employs TRBV7-9 and TRBJ1-3, with D unclear. The sample consisted of PBMCs or a T cell subset sorted from them (not recorded which). CDR3 coding DNA: TGTGCCAGCAGCTTTCCGTGGAACTCTGGAAACACCATATATTTT. This sequence encodes CASSFPWNSGNTIYF.